The T cell receptor beta chain described here comes from a study of shared clonotypes between healthy human individuals. Regarding the study as a whole: Naive subsets typically showed greater estimated richness than memory subsets.

The CDR3 covers 12 residues. CDR1 and CDR2 (germline): SNHLY, FYNNEI. Trimming stripped 5 bases from V and 2 bases from J, with 5 bases between. Notes on this clone: Its antigen is still unknown.

The repertoire was sequenced with immunoSEQ multiplex PCR; TCRdb's copy has only in-frame clones and lacks some. The data show 950,000 to 1,300,000 clones, with about 77% seen just once and approximately 1.5% held by the top ten. This rearrangement joins TRBV2 to TRBJ2-3; no clear D. The sequencing sample was made of memory CD4+ T cells sorted from blood. Subset: CD45RA-negative fraction. This sequence originates from a young man in good health. The CDR3 loop is CASSTPTDTQYF. The CDR3, as DNA: TGTGCCAGCAGTACCCCCACAGATACGCAGTATTTT.